A selection of T cell receptor beta chains follows, all from one sample in a study of blood T cell repertoires in COVID-19. Here immunoSEQ multiplex PCR was the method, and the copy in TCRdb shows in-frame clones only, minus some. The repertoire holds roughly 4,700 clones, over 70% seen once, with around an eighth in the top ten. Sequencing input: peripheral blood. The receptors shown here come from a man aged 65-85 years with active COVID-19. CDR3s include the opening cysteine and the closing phenylalanine or tryptophan. The D gene is left open where the match is weak. Rows give clone size only sometimes, using once, few, many, or a class for an expanded clone.

j_call,v_call,d_call,clone_size,cdr3_aa,cdr3_nt
TRBJ2-5,TRBV2,TRBD1,NA,CASSEAGTGGQETQYF,TGTGCCAGCAGTGAAGCAGGAACAGGGGGCCAAGAGACCCAGTACTTC
TRBJ2-7,TRBV3-1/TRBV3-2,TRBD1,NA,CASSLGQGSYEQYF,TGTGCCAGCAGCCTAGGACAGGGATCCTACGAGCAGTACTTC
TRBJ1-3,TRBV6-5,NA,NA,CAVRQGVGNTIYF,TGTGCCGTGAGGCAGGGCGTCGGAAACACCATATATTTT
TRBJ2-1,TRBV5-1,TRBD1,NA,CASSLGQGWDEQFF,TGCGCCAGCAGCTTGGGACAGGGCTGGGATGAGCAGTTCTTC
TRBJ1-1,TRBV3-1/TRBV3-2,TRBD1,NA,CASSHQGANLMNTEAFF,TGTGCCAGCAGCCATCAGGGGGCGAATCTAATGAACACTGAAGCTTTCTTT
TRBJ1-2,TRBV20-1,TRBD1,NA,CSASAGTGMYGYTF,TGCAGTGCTAGTGCCGGGACAGGAATGTATGGCTACACCTTC
TRBJ1-3,TRBV9,NA,NA,CASSRGDGNTIYF,TGTGCCAGCAGCAGGGGTGACGGAAACACCATATATTTT
TRBJ1-3,TRBV28,NA,once,CASSLSRGHLSGNTIYF,TGTGCCAGCAGTTTATCCCGCGGACATCTCTCTGGAAACACCATATATTTT
TRBJ2-5,TRBV20-1,NA,NA,CSASQGLQETQYF,TGCAGTGCTAGTCAGGGGCTTCAAGAGACCCAGTACTTC
TRBJ1-5,TRBV19,TRBD1,NA,CASSRRQGGGQPQHF,TGTGCCAGTAGTAGAAGACAGGGTGGGGGTCAGCCCCAGCATTTT
TRBJ2-3,TRBV7-8,NA,NA,CATRPGGRDTQYF,TGTGCCACCCGCCCCGGCGGGCGGGATACGCAGTATTTT
TRBJ1-1,TRBV19,TRBD1,few,CASKRQGQNTEAFF,TGTGCCAGTAAGCGACAGGGCCAGAACACTGAAGCTTTCTTT
TRBJ1-2,TRBV4-3,NA,NA,CASSQDETVLNYGYTF,TGCGCCAGCAGCCAAGATGAAACGGTACTTAACTATGGCTACACCTTC
TRBJ2-5,TRBV19,NA,once,CASSIGLSGRETQYF,TGTGCCAGTAGTATAGGACTCTCGGGGAGAGAGACCCAGTACTTC
TRBJ1-5,TRBV19,NA,few,CASSGLAGGSNQPQHF,TGTGCCAGTAGTGGGTTGGCCGGGGGTAGCAATCAGCCCCAGCATTTT
TRBJ2-1,TRBV24-1,TRBD2,once,CATSDHVAGTYNEQFF,TGTGCCACCAGTGATCATGTAGCGGGGACCTACAATGAGCAGTTCTTC
TRBJ2-1,TRBV3-1/TRBV3-2,TRBD2,NA,CASRSSGGTYNEQFF,TGTGCCAGCAGATCCTCGGGGGGGACCTACAATGAGCAGTTCTTC
TRBJ2-1,TRBV7-8,NA,NA,CASQRGSSYNEQFF,TGTGCCAGCCAAAGGGGAAGCTCCTACAATGAGCAGTTCTTC
TRBJ1-1,TRBV7-9,NA,NA,CASSLGQSNTEAFF,TGTGCCAGCAGCTTGGGGCAGTCTAACACTGAAGCTTTCTTT
TRBJ1-5,TRBV12-3/TRBV12-4,NA,NA,CASSFGGEQPQHF,TGTGCCAGCAGTTTCGGGGGAGAACAGCCCCAGCATTTT
TRBJ1-1,TRBV6-5,NA,NA,CASRERGGAEAFF,TGTGCCAGCAGAGAGAGAGGGGGAGCTGAAGCTTTCTTT
TRBJ1-2,TRBV9,NA,NA,CASSGGGGGYGYTF,TGTGCCAGCAGCGGCGGAGGGGGGGGCTATGGCTACACCTTC
TRBJ2-7,TRBV9,NA,NA,CASSVEAESYEQYF,TGTGCCAGCAGCGTAGAAGCGGAGTCCTACGAGCAGTACTTC
TRBJ1-1,TRBV28,TRBD1,NA,CASSLGTERKGGFF,TGTGCCAGCAGTTTAGGGACAGAGCGGAAGGGAGGTTTCTTT
TRBJ1-2,TRBV28,TRBD1,once,CASSSSGGGYTF,TGTGCCAGCAGTTCCTCAGGGGGTGGCTACACCTTC
TRBJ2-5,TRBV10-3,TRBD1,NA,CAISVNRGLETQYF,TGTGCCATCAGCGTTAACAGGGGGTTGGAGACCCAGTACTTC
TRBJ1-6,TRBV6-5,TRBD1,NA,CASSPRQGLLSPLHF,TGTGCCAGCAGCCCAAGACAGGGATTATTGTCACCCCTCCACTTT
TRBJ1-4,TRBV29-1,NA,NA,CSVESGGTTNEKLFF,TGCAGCGTTGAATCGGGCGGGACAACTAATGAAAAACTGTTTTTT
TRBJ1-1,TRBV6-5,NA,NA,CASSPLSRNTEAFF,TGTGCCAGCAGCCCCTTAAGTAGGAACACTGAAGCTTTCTTT
TRBJ1-4,TRBV19,NA,NA,CASSWRVGATNEKLFF,TGTGCCAGTAGCTGGAGGGTTGGAGCAACTAATGAAAAACTGTTTTTT
TRBJ1-6,TRBV4-1,TRBD1,NA,CASSLVRQGNNSPLHF,TGCGCCAGCAGCCTTGTTCGACAGGGAAATAATTCACCCCTCCACTTT
TRBJ2-7,TRBV29-1,TRBD2,large,CSVWGEGYSYEQYF,TGCAGCGTTTGGGGGGAGGGCTATTCCTACGAGCAGTACTTC
TRBJ2-1,TRBV27,TRBD2,NA,CASSLAGSSYNEQFF,TGTGCCAGCAGCCTAGCGGGAAGCTCCTACAATGAGCAGTTCTTC
TRBJ2-2,TRBV28,NA,NA,CASSFERLRGVGTGELFF,TGTGCCAGCAGTTTTGAGCGACTCAGGGGCGTCGGCACCGGGGAGCTGTTTTTT
TRBJ1-1,TRBV19,NA,few,CASSPYTAGFTEAFF,TGTGCCAGTAGTCCCTACACGGCAGGCTTCACTGAAGCTTTCTTT
TRBJ2-7,TRBV6-6,NA,NA,CASRHPARVDEQYF,TGTGCCAGCAGACACCCGGCCAGGGTGGACGAGCAGTACTTC
TRBJ2-2,TRBV27,NA,NA,CASRREIGELFF,TGTGCCAGCAGGCGGGAAATCGGGGAGCTGTTTTTT
TRBJ1-6,TRBV5-1,NA,NA,CASSPREGGSPLHF,TGCGCCAGCAGTCCCCGGGAGGGTGGTTCACCCCTCCACTTT
TRBJ2-6,TRBV14,TRBD2,NA,CASSQNRGGASGANVLTF,TGTGCCAGCAGCCAAAATCGCGGGGGGGCCTCTGGGGCCAACGTCCTGACTTTC
TRBJ2-7,TRBV7-2,NA,NA,CASSSNSYEQYF,TGTGCCAGCAGTTCAAACTCCTACGAGCAGTACTTC
TRBJ1-6,TRBV10-3,TRBD1,NA,CAISAGGQLRSPLHF,TGTGCCATCAGCGCAGGGGGCCAATTACGATCACCCCTCCACTTT
TRBJ2-2,TRBV5-1,NA,NA,CASSLRETGELFF,TGCGCCAGCAGCTTGAGGGAGACCGGGGAGCTGTTTTTT
TRBJ2-2,TRBV9,TRBD1,NA,CASSVEGTGEIWEGAGELFF,TGTGCCAGCAGCGTAGAAGGGACAGGGGAGATTTGGGAAGGGGCCGGGGAGCTGTTTTTT
TRBJ2-5,TRBV6-5,TRBD1,NA,CASSRQGVQETQYF,TGTGCCAGCAGTCGACAGGGGGTCCAGGAGACCCAGTACTTC
TRBJ1-6,TRBV2,TRBD1,NA,CASSTRTGNSPLHF,TGTGCCAGCTCTACCCGGACAGGGAATTCACCCCTCCACTTT
TRBJ2-7,TRBV7-6,NA,large,CASSLEAGREQYF,TGTGCCAGCAGCTTGGAGGCGGGGCGCGAGCAGTACTTC